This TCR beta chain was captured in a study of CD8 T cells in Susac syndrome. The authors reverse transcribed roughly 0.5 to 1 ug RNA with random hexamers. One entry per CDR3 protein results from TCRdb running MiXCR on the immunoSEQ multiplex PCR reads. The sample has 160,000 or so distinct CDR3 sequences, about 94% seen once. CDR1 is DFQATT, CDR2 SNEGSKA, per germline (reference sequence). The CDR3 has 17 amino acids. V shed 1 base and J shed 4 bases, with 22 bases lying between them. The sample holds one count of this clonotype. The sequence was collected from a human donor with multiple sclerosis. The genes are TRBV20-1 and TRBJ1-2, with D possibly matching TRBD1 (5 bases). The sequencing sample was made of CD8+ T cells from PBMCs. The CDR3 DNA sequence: TGCAGTGCTAGAGGGTTGCAGTCTTTGGGGGGATCCTATGGCTACACCTTC. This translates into CSARGLQSLGGSYGYTF.